This entry describes one T cell receptor beta chain. The antigen remains undetermined. Genomic DNA, serving as template, underwent TCR beta VDJ and CDR3 profiling. TCRdb ran MiXCR on the reads and lists one entry per CDR3 protein. Of about 160,000 distinct CDR3 sequences in the sample, about 50% are singletons; the top ten hold around a third. Per the germline V gene, CDR1 is LNHDA and CDR2 is SQIVND (reference sequence). V was clipped by 11 bases and J by 5 bases; unmatched bases: 6. The CDR3 covers 12 residues. The sample belongs to a study of CD8+CD57+ T cells in acquired aplastic anemia. For the study at large: Yields of DNA that came from sorted CD4+ and CD8+ cells averaged roughly 3.2 ug. Overall study results and limits: Shared by patients and controls, nearly 30 CD8+ CDR3s were abundant in patients.

Those patients picked for sequencing had displayed CD8+CD57+ cell expansion on flow cytometry. By the time of blood sampling, patients had still received no therapy. Input material: sorted CD4+, CD8+, or CD8+CD57+ T cells (not recorded which) from PBMCs. This receptor was identified in a human donor with aplastic anemia. The chain links TRBV19 to TRBJ1-1; 9 nucleotides line up with TRBD1. CDR3: CALTGGRTEAFF. For the CDR3, the DNA is TGTGCCCTAACAGGGGGCCGGACTGAAGCTTTCTTT.